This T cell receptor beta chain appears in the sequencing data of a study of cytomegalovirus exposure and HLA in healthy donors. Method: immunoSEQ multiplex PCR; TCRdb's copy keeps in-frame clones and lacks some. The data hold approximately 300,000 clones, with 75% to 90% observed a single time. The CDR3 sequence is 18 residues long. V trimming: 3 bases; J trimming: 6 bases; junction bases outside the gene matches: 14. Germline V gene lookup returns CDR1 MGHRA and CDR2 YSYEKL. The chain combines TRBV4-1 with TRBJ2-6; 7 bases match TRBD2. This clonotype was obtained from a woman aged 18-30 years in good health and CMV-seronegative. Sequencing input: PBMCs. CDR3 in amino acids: CASSHIVPREAEANVLTF. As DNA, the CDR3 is TGCGCCAGCAGCCATATCGTCCCCCGGGAGGCCGAGGCCAACGTCCTGACTTTC.